The 15 T cell receptor beta chains below come from one sample, sequenced in a study of CD8 T cells in Susac syndrome (dated by TCRdb to between 2017 and 2020). Library prep was done by the immunoSEQ multiplex PCR assay. RNA was extracted using the RNeasy kit, and about 0.45 to 1 microgram was reverse transcribed with random hexamers. TCRdb itself trimmed the public reads at Q25 with fastp, ran MiXCR and retained productive beta chains. Each record represents a unique CDR3 protein, reported with the most common genes and DNA among its rows. In all, the sample holds approximately 80,000 distinct CDR3 sequences, and roughly 95% of those were seen once. Of the sample, 0.52% falls within the top ten clones. The sequencing sample was made of CD8+ T cells from PBMCs. The receptors shown here come from a human donor with Susac syndrome.

This clonotype was detected a few times. V usage is TRBV12-3 or TRBV12-4 and J usage is TRBJ2-2; no definite D call. V lost 3 bases and J lost 5, with 4 bases in between. This CDR3 is built from 12 residues. The CDR3 nucleotides read TGTGCCAGCAGTTTGGTAACCGGGGAGCTGTTTTTT. This gives the protein CASSLVTGELFF.

The V gene is TRBV20-1, the J gene TRBJ1-2; weak D call: TRBD1 (6 bases). The germline V and J ends were trimmed by 0 bases and 8 bases, with 13 bases remaining between them. CDR1 DFQATT and CDR2 SNEGSKA come from the germline V gene (reference sequence). CDR3 length: 13 residues. The CDR3 is CSARDPGAGGYTF. CDR3 DNA: TGCAGTGCTAGAGATCCGGGGGCGGGAGGCTACACCTTC.

The table lists this clonotype with a count of one. The chain combines TRBV6-5 with TRBJ2-7; TRBD1 or TRBD2 may be the D gene (6 bases each). Germline CDR1 is MNHEY and CDR2 is SVGAGI. The CDR3 contains 10 residues. The germline V and J ends were trimmed by 11 bases and 10 bases, with 15 bases remaining between them. The CDR3 spells CARPPGGQYF. Here the CDR3 DNA reads TGTGCCCGGCCGCCCGGGGGCCAGTACTTC.

Here the CDR3 reads CSVPPDRGTDTQYF. CDR3 in DNA: TGCAGCGTCCCCCCGGACAGGGGCACAGATACGCAGTATTTT. This chain uses TRBV29-1 with TRBJ2-3; 8 bases map to TRBD1. The trim removed 6 bases at V and 1 base at J, leaving 6 bases unmatched. Germline CDR1 reads SQVTM; CDR2 reads ANQGSEA. The CDR3 consists of 14 residues.

The chain employs TRBV11-2 and TRBJ1-4; the D gene is possibly TRBD1 (6 bases). With 3 bases removed from V and 11 bases from J, the gap between germline ends came to 22 bases. This CDR3 has 16 residues. Germline CDR1 SGHAT, CDR2 FQNNGV. CDR3 protein: CASSFLGGGGARKLFF. The CDR3 DNA follows: TGTGCCAGCAGCTTTCTAGGGGGAGGAGGCGCGAGGAAACTGTTTTTT.

The chain couples TRBV3-1 to TRBJ2-5, with D hard to call. The length of the CDR3 is 13 residues. The V gene lost 1 base and the J gene lost 5 bases, with 8 bases spanning the gap. Per germline, CDR1 LGHDT and CDR2 YNNKEL (reference sequence). The CDR3 DNA follows: TGTGCCAGCAGCCAAGTTGCAGCGGAGACCCAGTACTTC. Encoded protein: CASSQVAAETQYF.

The rearrangement joins TRBV27 to TRBJ1-1; no firm D call. CDR1 is MNHEY, CDR2 SMNVEV, per germline (reference sequence). V lost 4 bases, J lost 8 bases, and 8 bases lay in between. This CDR3 contains 11 residues. CDR3 loop: CASSSPVEAFF. The CDR3 bases are TGTGCCAGCAGTTCGCCAGTGGAAGCTTTCTTT.

J is TRBJ1-1 and V is TRBV10-1; 9 bases align to TRBD1. Per the germline V gene, CDR1 is WNHNN and CDR2 is SYGVQD (reference sequence). The junction had 8 bases not matched to a gene; V was cut back by 6 bases and J by 6 bases. CDR3 length: 14 residues. DNA of the CDR3: TGCGCCAGCAGGGAACAGGGGGCGGAATCTGAAGCTTTCTTT. Protein product: CASREQGAESEAFF.

The chain links TRBV30 to TRBJ2-7; 11 bases line up with TRBD1. Germline V gene data show CDR1 as GTSNPN and CDR2 as SVGIG (reference sequence). The CDR3 spans 14 residues. Unmatched junction bases numbered 9, after V lost 4 bases and J lost 7 bases. The CDR3 DNA is TGTGCCTGGATCGCAAGGGGGACAGGGGGGGAGCAGTACTTC. This encodes CAWIARGTGGEQYF.

The V call is TRBV7-8, the J call TRBJ2-5, with a weak D call TRBD1 (6 bases). The CDR3 has 17 amino acids. Germline V CDR1 and CDR2: SGHVS, FQNEAQ. The V end lost 4 bases, the J end lost 2 bases, and 20 bases lay between the germline ends. The CDR3 sequence: CASSSRLGHAVQETQYF. In DNA form, the CDR3 reads TGTGCCAGCAGCTCGAGGCTGGGACACGCGGTACAAGAGACCCAGTACTTC.

The chain couples TRBV19 to TRBJ1-6; unclear D gene. V lost 3 bases and J lost 5, with 8 bases in between. The V gene's germline CDR1 is LNHDA and CDR2 SQIVND (reference sequence). This CDR3 region has 14 residues. The CDR3 nucleotides read TGTGCCAGTAGTATTTCGCACGATAATTCACCCCTCCACTTT. Translation gives CASSISHDNSPLHF.

This clonotype was seen only once. V usage is TRBV7-9 and J usage is TRBJ2-7; D tentatively reads TRBD1 or TRBD2 (5 bases each). CDR3 size: 16 residues. Looked up from germline, CDR1 is SEHNR and CDR2 is FQNEAQ (reference sequence). Trimming took 4 bases from V and 2 from J, leaving 18 bases between them. The DNA for the CDR3 is TGTGCCAGCAGCTCCCTTCCCGGGACCAAGACCTACGAGCAGTACTTC. Encoded protein: CASSSLPGTKTYEQYF.

The chain has TRBV7-8 and TRBJ1-5; tentatively, D is TRBD1 (5 bases). V dropped 5 bases and J dropped 7 bases, with 21 bases sitting between them. The germline CDR1 and CDR2 sequences are SGHVS and FQNEAQ. This CDR3 has 16 amino acids. As DNA, the CDR3 is TGTGCCAGCAGCACCGGGAGGCACCGAGGGGTGCAGCCCCAGCATTTT. Its protein product is CASSTGRHRGVQPQHF.

The chain uses TRBV7-9 and TRBJ1-6; 8 nucleotides match TRBD1. The CDR3 contains 14 residues. Germline V CDR1 and CDR2: SEHNR, FQNEAQ (reference sequence). Trimming at V came to 3 bases and at J to 10 bases, leaving 5 bases not matched to a gene. CDR3 DNA sequence: TGTGCCAGCAGCTTCTTCCAGGGGGCATCACCCCTCCACTTT. Protein sequence: CASSFFQGASPLHF. The whole variable domain, filled in from reference TRBV7-9 and TRBJ1-6, reads DTGVSQNPRHKITKRGQNVTFRCDPISEHNRLYWYRQTLGQGPEFLTYFQNEAQLEKSRLLSDRFSAERPKGSFSTLEIQRTEQGDSAMYLCASSFFQGASPLHFGNGTRLTVT.

V usage is TRBV10-3 and J usage is TRBJ2-7; D is unclear. The CDR3 length is 12 residues. Trimming took 2 bases from V and 3 from J, leaving 5 bases between them. Germline V lookup: CDR1 ENHRY, CDR2 SYGVKD. The CDR3 loop reads CAISERDYEQYF. The CDR3 bases are TGTGCCATCAGTGAGAGGGACTACGAGCAGTACTTC.